Below, 4 T cell receptor beta chains from the same sample are listed, as sequenced in a study of regulatory T cells in long-lasting Graves disease. Construction of TCR beta libraries relied on iRepertoire HTBI primers and on Arm-PCR targeting CDR3 regions. TCRdb re-derived calls from the multiplex PCR reads in MiXCR, one entry per CDR3 protein. The repertoire holds roughly 430,000 distinct CDR3 sequences, with roughly a fifth as singletons. Regarding time point: persistent/refractory GD, antithyroid drugs over 5 years with positive TRAb. With RNA extracted from PBMCs as input, the TCR library was made. Sequenced here: peripheral blood mononuclear cells (PBMCs), sampled when the disease was refractory, from a patient treated with antithyroid drugs. These receptors all stem from a female donor with Graves disease.

The chain is built from TRBV6-2 or TRBV6-3 and TRBJ2-7; tentative D call: TRBD1 (5 bases). The germline CDR1 and CDR2 sequences are MNHEY and SVGEGT. The V end was cut by 8 bases, the J end by 7 bases, with 9 bases between. The CDR3 has 10 amino acids. DNA for the CDR3: TGTGCCAGCTGCAAGGGGGAGCAGTACTTC. Its translation is CASCKGEQYF.

The rearrangement links TRBV5-1 to TRBJ2-7; possibly TRBD2 for D (5 bases). CDR1 is SGHRS and CDR2 is YFSETQ in the germline V gene. The length of the CDR3 is 11 residues. V was pared by 4 bases and J by 5 bases, with 7 bases between. The CDR3 reads CASSGLDEQYF. In DNA, the CDR3 is TGCGCCAGCAGCGGACTGGACGAGCAGTACTTC.

This chain uses TRBV11-3 with TRBJ2-3; a weak D match, TRBD2 (5 bases). Trimming took off 5 bases at V and 6 bases at J, with 18 bases between the two ends. The CDR3 contains 15 residues. CDR1 is SGHNT, CDR2 YENEEA, per germline. This CDR3 is CASSPPDGVQDTQYF. For the CDR3, the DNA is TGTGCCAGCAGCCCACCCGACGGGGTTCAGGATACGCAGTATTTT.

The sample holds many counts of this clonotype. The rearrangement links TRBV11-2 to TRBJ2-7; 12 bases match TRBD2. The CDR3 has 15 amino acids. V shed 5 bases, J shed 6 bases, and the junction held 8 bases outside the gene matches. Germline CDR1 and CDR2: SGHAT and FQNNGV. CDR3 region: CASSPPTSGSLEQYF. The CDR3 DNA sequence: TGTGCCAGCAGCCCCCCGACTAGCGGGAGCCTCGAGCAGTACTTC.